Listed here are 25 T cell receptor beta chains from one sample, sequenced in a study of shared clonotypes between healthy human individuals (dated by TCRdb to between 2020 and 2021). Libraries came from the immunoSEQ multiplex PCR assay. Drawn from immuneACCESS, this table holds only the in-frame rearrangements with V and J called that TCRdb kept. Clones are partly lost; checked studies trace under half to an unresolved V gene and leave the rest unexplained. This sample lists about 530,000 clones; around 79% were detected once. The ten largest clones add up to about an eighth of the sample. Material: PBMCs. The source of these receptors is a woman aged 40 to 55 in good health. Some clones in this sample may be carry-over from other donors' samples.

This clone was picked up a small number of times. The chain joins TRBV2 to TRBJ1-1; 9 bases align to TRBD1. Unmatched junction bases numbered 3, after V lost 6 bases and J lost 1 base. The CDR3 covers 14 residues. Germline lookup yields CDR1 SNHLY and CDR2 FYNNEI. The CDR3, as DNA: TGTGCCAGCAGAAGGGACAGGGAGAACACTGAAGCTTTCTTT. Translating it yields CASRRDRENTEAFF.

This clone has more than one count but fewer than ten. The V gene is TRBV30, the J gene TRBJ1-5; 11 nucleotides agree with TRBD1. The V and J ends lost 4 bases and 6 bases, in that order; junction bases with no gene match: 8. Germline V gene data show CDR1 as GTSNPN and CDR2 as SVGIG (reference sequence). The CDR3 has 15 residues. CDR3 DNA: TGTGCCTGGACCCGGGACAGGGGGTTCGGTCAGCCCCAGCATTTT. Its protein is CAWTRDRGFGQPQHF. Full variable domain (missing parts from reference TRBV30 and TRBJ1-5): SQTIHQWPATLVQPVGSPLSLECTVEGTSNPNLYWYRQAAGRGLQLLFYSVGIGQISSEVPQNLSASRPQDRQFILSSKKLLLSDSGFYLCAWTRDRGFGQPQHFGDGTRLSIL.

CDR3 region: CASSDRNTEAFF. For the CDR3, the DNA is TGCGCCAGCAGTGACCGGAACACTGAAGCTTTCTTT. This chain connects TRBV10-1 to TRBJ1-1; D unresolved. Trimming took off 3 bases at V and 1 base at J, with 3 bases between the two ends. The germline V gene encodes CDR1 WNHNN and CDR2 SYGVQD (reference sequence). This CDR3 comprises 12 residues.

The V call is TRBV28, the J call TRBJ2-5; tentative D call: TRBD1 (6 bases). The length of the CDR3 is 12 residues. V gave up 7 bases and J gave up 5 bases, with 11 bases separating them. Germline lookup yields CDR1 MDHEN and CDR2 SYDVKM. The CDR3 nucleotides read TGTGCCAGCACCTTGGACAGCGAGACCCAGTACTTC. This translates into CASTLDSETQYF.

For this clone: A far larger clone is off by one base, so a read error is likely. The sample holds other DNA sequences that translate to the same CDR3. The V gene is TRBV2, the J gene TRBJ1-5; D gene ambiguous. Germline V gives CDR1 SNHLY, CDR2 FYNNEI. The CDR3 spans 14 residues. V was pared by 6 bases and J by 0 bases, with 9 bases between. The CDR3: CASSYGYSNQPQHF. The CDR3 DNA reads TGTGCCAGCAGCTACGGGTATAGCAATCAGCCCCAGCATTTT.

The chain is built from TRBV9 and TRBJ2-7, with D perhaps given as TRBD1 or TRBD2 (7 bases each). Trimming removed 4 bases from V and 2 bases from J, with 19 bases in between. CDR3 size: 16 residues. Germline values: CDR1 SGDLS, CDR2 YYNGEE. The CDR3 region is CASSPRGRELAYEQYF. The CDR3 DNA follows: TGTGCCAGCAGCCCTAGGGGGCGGGAGTTAGCCTACGAGCAGTACTTC.

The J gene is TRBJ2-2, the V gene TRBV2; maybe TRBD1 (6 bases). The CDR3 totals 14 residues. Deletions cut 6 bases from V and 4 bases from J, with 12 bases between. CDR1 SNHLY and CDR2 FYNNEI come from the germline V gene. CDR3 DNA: TGTGCCAGCAGACTCCAGACAGGCACCGGGGAGCTGTTTTTT. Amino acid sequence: CASRLQTGTGELFF.

The CDR3 nucleotides are TGTGCCAGCAGACGAGACACTAGGGGTGGCGGTCAGCCCCAGCATTTT. Translation: CASRRDTRGGGQPQHF. This rearrangement joins TRBV27 to TRBJ1-5; possible D gene TRBD1, 5 bases. This CDR3 is built from 16 residues. Per germline, CDR1 MNHEY and CDR2 SMNVEV (reference sequence). V was shortened by 6 bases and J by 6 bases, with 21 bases between the two germline ends.

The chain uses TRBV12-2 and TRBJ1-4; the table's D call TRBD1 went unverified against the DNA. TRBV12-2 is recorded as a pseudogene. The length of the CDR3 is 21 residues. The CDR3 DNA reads TGTGCAAGTCGCTTAGAGCTAGGGGCAGACCCAGACGATTCAACTAATGAAAAACTGTTTTTT. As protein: CASRLELGADPDDSTNEKLFF.

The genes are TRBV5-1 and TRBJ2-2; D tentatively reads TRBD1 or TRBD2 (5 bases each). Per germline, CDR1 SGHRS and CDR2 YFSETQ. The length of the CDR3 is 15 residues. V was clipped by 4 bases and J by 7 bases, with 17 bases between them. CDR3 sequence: CASSLYRQSGGELFF. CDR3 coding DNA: TGCGCCAGCAGCCTCTACCGACAGAGCGGCGGGGAGCTGTTTTTT. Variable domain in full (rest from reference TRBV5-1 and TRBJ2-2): KAGVTQTPRYLIKTRGQQVTLSCSPISGHRSVSWYQQTPGQGLQFLFEYFSETQRNKGNFPGRFSGRQFSNSRSEMNVSTLELGDSALYLCASSLYRQSGGELFFGEGSRLTVL.

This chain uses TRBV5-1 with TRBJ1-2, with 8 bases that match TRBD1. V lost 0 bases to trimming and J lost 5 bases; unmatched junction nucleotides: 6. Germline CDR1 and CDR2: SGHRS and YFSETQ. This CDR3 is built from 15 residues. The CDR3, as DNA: TGCGCCAGCAGCTTGGATTTCACAGGGGGGTATGGCTACACCTTC. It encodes CASSLDFTGGYGYTF.

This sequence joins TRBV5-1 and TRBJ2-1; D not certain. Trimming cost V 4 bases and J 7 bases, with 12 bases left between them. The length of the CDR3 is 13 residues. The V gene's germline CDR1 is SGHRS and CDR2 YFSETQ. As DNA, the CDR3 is TGCGCCAGCAGCCCTTGGAGTATGAATGAGCAGTTCTTC. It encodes CASSPWSMNEQFF.

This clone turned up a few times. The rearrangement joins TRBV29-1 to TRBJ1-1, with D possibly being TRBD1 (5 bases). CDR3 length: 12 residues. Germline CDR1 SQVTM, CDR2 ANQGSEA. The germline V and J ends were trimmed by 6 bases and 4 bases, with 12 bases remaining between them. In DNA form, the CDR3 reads TGCAGCGTCAACCCGGGGGGCACTGAAGCTTTCTTT. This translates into CSVNPGGTEAFF.

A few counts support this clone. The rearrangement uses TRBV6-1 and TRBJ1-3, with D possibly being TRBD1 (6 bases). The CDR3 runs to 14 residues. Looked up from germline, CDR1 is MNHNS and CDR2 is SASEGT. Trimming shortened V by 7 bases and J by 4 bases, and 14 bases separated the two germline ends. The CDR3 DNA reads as TGTGCCAGCACCTACCAGGGGCGGGGAAACACCATATATTTT. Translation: CASTYQGRGNTIYF.

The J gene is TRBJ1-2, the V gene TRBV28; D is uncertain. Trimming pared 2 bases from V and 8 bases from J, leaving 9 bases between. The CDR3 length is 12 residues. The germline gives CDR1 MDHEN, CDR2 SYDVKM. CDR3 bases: TGTGCCAGCAGTTTAGGGAGAAGGGGCTACACCTTC. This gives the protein CASSLGRRGYTF.

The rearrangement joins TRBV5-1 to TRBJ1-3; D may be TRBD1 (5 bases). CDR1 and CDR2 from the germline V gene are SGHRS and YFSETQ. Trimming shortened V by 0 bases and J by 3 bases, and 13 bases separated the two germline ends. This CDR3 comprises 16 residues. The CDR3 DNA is TGCGCCAGCAGCTTGGAGGGACCGTCTCATGGAAACACCATATATTTT. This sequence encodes CASSLEGPSHGNTIYF.

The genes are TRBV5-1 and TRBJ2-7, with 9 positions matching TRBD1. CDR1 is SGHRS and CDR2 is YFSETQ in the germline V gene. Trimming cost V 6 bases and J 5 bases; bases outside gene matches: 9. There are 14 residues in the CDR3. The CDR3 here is CASTMGQGFDEQYF. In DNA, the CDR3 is TGCGCCAGCACTATGGGACAGGGCTTCGACGAGCAGTACTTC.

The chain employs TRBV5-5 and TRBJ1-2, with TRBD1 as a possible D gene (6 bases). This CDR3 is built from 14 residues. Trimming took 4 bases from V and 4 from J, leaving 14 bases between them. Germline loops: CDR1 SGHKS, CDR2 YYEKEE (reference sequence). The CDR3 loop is CASSHTGTGYGYTF. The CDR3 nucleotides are TGTGCCAGCAGCCACACAGGGACGGGCTATGGCTACACCTTC.

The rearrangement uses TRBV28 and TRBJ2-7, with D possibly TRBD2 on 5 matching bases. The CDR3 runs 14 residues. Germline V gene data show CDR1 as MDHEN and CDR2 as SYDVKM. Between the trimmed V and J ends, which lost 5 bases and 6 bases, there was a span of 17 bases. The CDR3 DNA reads TGTGCCAGCAGTCCGTTAGGCGGACTTTTCGAGCAGTACTTC. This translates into CASSPLGGLFEQYF.

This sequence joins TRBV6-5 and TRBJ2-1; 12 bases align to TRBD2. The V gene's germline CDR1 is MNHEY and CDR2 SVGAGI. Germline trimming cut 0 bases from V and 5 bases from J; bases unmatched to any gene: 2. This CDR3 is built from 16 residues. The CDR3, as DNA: TGTGCCAGCAGTTACTCGACTAGCGGGAGAGACAATGAGCAGTTCTTC. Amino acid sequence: CASSYSTSGRDNEQFF.

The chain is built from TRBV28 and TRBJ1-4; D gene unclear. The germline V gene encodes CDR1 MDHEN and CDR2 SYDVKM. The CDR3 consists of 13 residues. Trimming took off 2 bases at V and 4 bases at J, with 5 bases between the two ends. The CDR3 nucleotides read TGTGCCAGCAGTTTAGCAAGTAATGAAAAACTGTTTTTT. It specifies CASSLASNEKLFF.

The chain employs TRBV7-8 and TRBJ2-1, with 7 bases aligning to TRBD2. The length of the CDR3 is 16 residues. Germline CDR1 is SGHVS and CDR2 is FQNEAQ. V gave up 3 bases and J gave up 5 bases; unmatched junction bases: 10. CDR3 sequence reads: CASSFNPGGRDNEQFF. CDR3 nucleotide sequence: TGTGCCAGCAGCTTCAACCCGGGAGGAAGGGACAATGAGCAGTTCTTC.

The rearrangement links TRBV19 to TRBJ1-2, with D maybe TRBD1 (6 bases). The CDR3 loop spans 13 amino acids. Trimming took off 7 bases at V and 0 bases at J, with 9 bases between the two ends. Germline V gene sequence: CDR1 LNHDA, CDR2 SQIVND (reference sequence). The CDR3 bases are TGTGCCAGTACCACAGGGTCTAACTATGGCTACACCTTC. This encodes CASTTGSNYGYTF.

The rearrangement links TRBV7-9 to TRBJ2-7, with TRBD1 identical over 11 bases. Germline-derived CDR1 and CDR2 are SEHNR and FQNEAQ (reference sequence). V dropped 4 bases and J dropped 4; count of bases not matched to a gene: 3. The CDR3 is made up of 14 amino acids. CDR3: CASSSWDRGYEQYF. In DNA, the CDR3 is TGTGCCAGCAGCTCTTGGGACAGGGGGTACGAGCAGTACTTC.

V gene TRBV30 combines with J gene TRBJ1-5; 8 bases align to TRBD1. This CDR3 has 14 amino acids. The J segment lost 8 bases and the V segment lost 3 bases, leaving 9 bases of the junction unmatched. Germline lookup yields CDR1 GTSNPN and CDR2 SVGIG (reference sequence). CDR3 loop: CAWRRTGLGEPQHF. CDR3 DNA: TGTGCCTGGAGGAGGACAGGGCTTGGGGAGCCCCAGCATTTT.